These T cell receptor beta chains were read from a single sample in a study of T cell repertoires in cytomegalovirus infection. Each CDR3 protein gets one entry after TCRdb re-called the reads with MiXCR. The sample includes 500,000 or so distinct CDR3 sequences, approximately 15% of them seen just once. The sequenced sample was CD8+ T cells from PBMCs. The receptors were gathered from a human donor in good health (CMV status not recorded). Some clones in this sample may be carry-over from other donors' samples. Both conserved end residues are part of each CDR3. The D gene is left open where the match is weak. Only some rows state a clone size, as once, few, many or a class for expanded clones.

j_call: TRBJ1-5; d_call: -; clone_size: -; v_call: TRBV19; cdr3_nt: TGTGCCAGTAGTATAGTGTCGGGCAGGGCCCAGCCCCAGCATTTT; cdr3_aa: CASSIVSGRAQPQHF
j_call: TRBJ2-7; d_call: -; clone_size: many; v_call: TRBV6-6; cdr3_nt: TGTGCCAGCACCACCGAAGGGGCGTGGGAGCAGTACTTC; cdr3_aa: CASTTEGAWEQYF
j_call: TRBJ2-3; d_call: -; clone_size: many; v_call: TRBV12-3/TRBV12-4; cdr3_nt: TGTGCCAGCAGTCCCCGGACCCTCACAGATACGCAGTATTTT; cdr3_aa: CASSPRTLTDTQYF
j_call: TRBJ2-2; d_call: -; clone_size: many; v_call: TRBV7-8; cdr3_nt: TGTGCCAGCAGGCCCAAGGGGGAGAACACCGGGGAGCTGTTTTTT; cdr3_aa: CASRPKGENTGELFF
j_call: TRBJ2-1; d_call: -; clone_size: -; v_call: TRBV28; cdr3_nt: TGTGCCAGCAGTTTCGGGGCGGGCGAGCAGTTCTTC; cdr3_aa: CASSFGAGEQFF
j_call: TRBJ2-1; d_call: TRBD1; clone_size: many; v_call: TRBV7-9; cdr3_nt: TGTGCCAGCAGCTTAGGACAGGGGGATTACAATGAGCAGTTCTTC; cdr3_aa: CASSLGQGDYNEQFF
j_call: TRBJ1-1; d_call: -; clone_size: many; v_call: TRBV14; cdr3_nt: TGTGCCAGCAGCCAAGATTCATGGGTAAGAACTGAAGCTTTCTTT; cdr3_aa: CASSQDSWVRTEAFF
j_call: TRBJ1-1; d_call: TRBD1; clone_size: -; v_call: TRBV20-1; cdr3_nt: TGCAGTTCCACACAGGGGGGAACTGAAGCTTTCTTT; cdr3_aa: CSSTQGGTEAFF
j_call: TRBJ2-1; d_call: TRBD2; clone_size: -; v_call: TRBV9; cdr3_nt: TGTGCCAGCAGCGTAGTCCCTAGCGGGAGGGCCGAGGAGCAGTTCTTC; cdr3_aa: CASSVVPSGRAEEQFF
j_call: TRBJ1-5; d_call: TRBD1; clone_size: many; v_call: TRBV19; cdr3_nt: TGTGCCACCTCTGGACAGGGGGATCAGCCCCAGCATTTT; cdr3_aa: CATSGQGDQPQHF
j_call: TRBJ1-2; d_call: -; clone_size: few; v_call: TRBV29-1; cdr3_nt: TGCAGCGTTGTAGGGGGCTATGGCTACACCTTC; cdr3_aa: CSVVGGYGYTF
j_call: TRBJ1-3; d_call: -; clone_size: -; v_call: TRBV14; cdr3_nt: TGTGCCAGCAACCAGGCTGGAAACACCATATATTTT; cdr3_aa: CASNQAGNTIYF
j_call: TRBJ2-1; d_call: TRBD1; clone_size: few; v_call: TRBV2; cdr3_nt: TGTGCCAGCAGTGGACAGGGTTTTTACAATGAGCAGTTCTTC; cdr3_aa: CASSGQGFYNEQFF
j_call: TRBJ1-1; d_call: -; clone_size: many; v_call: TRBV7-9; cdr3_nt: TGTGCCAGCAGCTTTTTAGTGGTTTCAGGGGCCGCTGAAGCTTTCTTT; cdr3_aa: CASSFLVVSGAAEAFF
j_call: TRBJ2-5; d_call: TRBD1; clone_size: -; v_call: TRBV9; cdr3_nt: TGTGCCAGCAGCGCGAACAGGGGGCAAACGAGGGAGACCCAGTACTTC; cdr3_aa: CASSANRGQTRETQYF
j_call: TRBJ2-7; d_call: -; clone_size: -; v_call: TRBV10-3; cdr3_nt: TGTGCCATCAGTATAACAGCACATGGGTACGAGCAGTACTTC; cdr3_aa: CAISITAHGYEQYF
j_call: TRBJ2-5; d_call: TRBD1; clone_size: many; v_call: TRBV19; cdr3_nt: TGTGCCAGTAGCTTCCCTCCTTCCGGGACAGGGGGCGTGGAGACCCAGTACTTC; cdr3_aa: CASSFPPSGTGGVETQYF
j_call: TRBJ2-5; d_call: TRBD2; clone_size: many; v_call: TRBV7-9; cdr3_nt: TGTGCCAGCAGCCCGCCGGGAGGAGAGACCCAGTACTTC; cdr3_aa: CASSPPGGETQYF
j_call: TRBJ2-2; d_call: -; clone_size: many; v_call: TRBV7-9; cdr3_nt: TGTGCCAGCAGCTTAGCACCCCTACTGACAGTAAACACCGGGGAGCTGTTTTTT; cdr3_aa: CASSLAPLLTVNTGELFF
j_call: TRBJ2-6; d_call: -; clone_size: -; v_call: TRBV2; cdr3_nt: TGTGCCAGCACGCAACGGAGAGAGGCCAACGTCCTGACTTTC; cdr3_aa: CASTQRREANVLTF
j_call: TRBJ2-5; d_call: -; clone_size: many; v_call: TRBV12-3/TRBV12-4; cdr3_nt: TGTGCCAGCAGGGGGGAACGGATCCAAGAGACCCAGTACTTC; cdr3_aa: CASRGERIQETQYF
j_call: TRBJ2-3; d_call: TRBD2; clone_size: many; v_call: TRBV10-2; cdr3_nt: TGCGCCAGCAAGCCGACGAGCGGGGTTGACACAGATACGCAGTATTTT; cdr3_aa: CASKPTSGVDTDTQYF
j_call: TRBJ2-4; d_call: TRBD2; clone_size: many; v_call: TRBV12-3/TRBV12-4; cdr3_nt: TGTGCCAGCAGCTCTAGCGGGGGGCGTTTGGCCAAAAACATTCAGTACTTC; cdr3_aa: CASSSSGGRLAKNIQYF
j_call: TRBJ1-1; d_call: -; clone_size: -; v_call: TRBV9; cdr3_nt: TGTGCCAGCAGCGTAGAGGGCGGGGACACTGAAGCTTTCTTT; cdr3_aa: CASSVEGGDTEAFF
j_call: TRBJ1-5; d_call: -; clone_size: -; v_call: TRBV6-7; cdr3_nt: TGTGCCAGCAGTTCCCCGACAGCTAGCAATCAGCCCCAGCATTTT; cdr3_aa: CASSSPTASNQPQHF
j_call: TRBJ1-4; d_call: -; clone_size: few; v_call: TRBV30; cdr3_nt: TGTGCCTGGAGTTATGACCTGGGTGAAAAACTGTTTTTT; cdr3_aa: CAWSYDLGEKLFF
j_call: TRBJ1-1; d_call: TRBD1; clone_size: few; v_call: TRBV28; cdr3_nt: TGTGCCAGCAGTTTTTGGGACAGGAGGAACACTGAAGCTTTCTTT; cdr3_aa: CASSFWDRRNTEAFF
j_call: TRBJ2-7; d_call: -; clone_size: -; v_call: TRBV14; cdr3_nt: TGTGCCAGCAGCCAAGGAGGGCGGAATTACGAGCAGTACTTC; cdr3_aa: CASSQGGRNYEQYF
j_call: TRBJ2-7; d_call: -; clone_size: -; v_call: TRBV14; cdr3_nt: TGTGCCAGCAGCCAGGGACACCTAGGGAGCTACGAGCAGTACTTC; cdr3_aa: CASSQGHLGSYEQYF
j_call: TRBJ1-2; d_call: -; clone_size: many; v_call: TRBV5-5; cdr3_nt: TGTGCCAGCAGCTTGAGAGATACAGGCCCCTATGGCTACACCTTC; cdr3_aa: CASSLRDTGPYGYTF
j_call: TRBJ1-2; d_call: -; clone_size: many; v_call: TRBV7-9; cdr3_nt: TGTGCCAGCACCGACTCGGGGGGTAAACCTAACTATGGCTACACCTTC; cdr3_aa: CASTDSGGKPNYGYTF
j_call: TRBJ1-1; d_call: TRBD1; clone_size: few; v_call: TRBV4-1; cdr3_nt: TGCGCCAGCAGCCAAGGGGCGACAGGGGCCACTGAAGCTTTCTTT; cdr3_aa: CASSQGATGATEAFF
j_call: TRBJ1-2; d_call: -; clone_size: many; v_call: TRBV2; cdr3_nt: TGTGCCAGCTCAGGCAGGGCCCACTATGGCTACACCTTC; cdr3_aa: CASSGRAHYGYTF
j_call: TRBJ2-7; d_call: -; clone_size: many; v_call: TRBV7-3; cdr3_nt: TGTGCCAGCAGCTTAATCTGGGGGCAAGCATCCGAGCAGTACTTC; cdr3_aa: CASSLIWGQASEQYF
j_call: TRBJ1-1; d_call: -; clone_size: many; v_call: TRBV7-9; cdr3_nt: TGTGCCAGCAGCGCCGCCCTGGGCCGCCCCGAAGCTTTCTTT; cdr3_aa: CASSAALGRPEAFF
j_call: TRBJ1-4; d_call: TRBD1; clone_size: few; v_call: TRBV27; cdr3_nt: TGTGCCAGCAGTTCCGGACAGGATCGGAATGAAAAACTGTTTTTT; cdr3_aa: CASSSGQDRNEKLFF
j_call: TRBJ1-2; d_call: -; clone_size: many; v_call: TRBV12-3/TRBV12-4; cdr3_nt: TGTGCCAGCAGTTTAAGCGTAGCCTATGGCTACACCTTC; cdr3_aa: CASSLSVAYGYTF
j_call: TRBJ1-4; d_call: -; clone_size: many; v_call: TRBV7-4; cdr3_nt: TGTGCCAGCAGCTTAGCGAACGGTGAAAAACTGTTTTTT; cdr3_aa: CASSLANGEKLFF
j_call: TRBJ2-3; d_call: -; clone_size: many; v_call: TRBV11-2; cdr3_nt: TGTGCCAGCAGCCACCCGGGCGGGACTACAGATACGCAGTATTTT; cdr3_aa: CASSHPGGTTDTQYF
j_call: TRBJ2-4; d_call: -; clone_size: -; v_call: TRBV29-1; cdr3_nt: TGCAGCGTTGAGTTGGCGGGCCTAGCCAAAAACATTCAGTACTTC; cdr3_aa: CSVELAGLAKNIQYF
j_call: TRBJ1-5; d_call: TRBD1; clone_size: -; v_call: TRBV6-1; cdr3_nt: TGTGCCAGCAGTGATCCCCGGGACAGGGATAATCAGCCCCAGCATTTT; cdr3_aa: CASSDPRDRDNQPQHF
j_call: TRBJ1-3; d_call: -; clone_size: -; v_call: TRBV12-3/TRBV12-4; cdr3_nt: TGTGCCAGCAGCCTTCGGGGGCCGATCTCTGGAAACACCATATATTTT; cdr3_aa: CASSLRGPISGNTIYF
j_call: TRBJ2-7; d_call: TRBD2; clone_size: few; v_call: TRBV7-9; cdr3_nt: TGTGCCAGCAGCCCCCGGGGACTAGCGGGAGGGGACTTC; cdr3_aa: CASSPRGLAGGDF
j_call: TRBJ2-1; d_call: TRBD1; clone_size: many; v_call: TRBV7-2; cdr3_nt: TGTGCCAGCAAGGAAGGATTATCGGACAGGGCATATGATCAGAATGAGCAGTTCTTC; cdr3_aa: CASKEGLSDRAYDQNEQFF
j_call: TRBJ2-7; d_call: -; clone_size: many; v_call: TRBV7-6; cdr3_nt: TGTGCCAGCAGCTTAGACAGGGTGAGGAACGAGCAGTACTTC; cdr3_aa: CASSLDRVRNEQYF
j_call: TRBJ2-5; d_call: -; clone_size: few; v_call: TRBV28; cdr3_nt: TGTGCCAGCAGTCCCACACGGGGCAGGGAGACCCAGTACTTC; cdr3_aa: CASSPTRGRETQYF
j_call: TRBJ1-1; d_call: -; clone_size: many; v_call: TRBV7-9; cdr3_nt: TGTGCCAGCAGTTCCTCGACGGGCGAAGCTTTCTTT; cdr3_aa: CASSSSTGEAFF
j_call: TRBJ2-2; d_call: -; clone_size: many; v_call: TRBV7-3; cdr3_nt: TGTGCCAGCAGCCCCATCCGCACCGGGGAGCTGTTTTTT; cdr3_aa: CASSPIRTGELFF
j_call: TRBJ2-1; d_call: -; clone_size: many; v_call: TRBV4-2; cdr3_nt: TGTGCCAGCAGCCAAGGGACCCGGGCTAGGAATGAGCAGTTCTTC; cdr3_aa: CASSQGTRARNEQFF
j_call: TRBJ1-1; d_call: -; clone_size: many; v_call: TRBV7-9; cdr3_nt: TGTGCCAGCAGCCCAACCATGAACACTGAAGCTTTCTTT; cdr3_aa: CASSPTMNTEAFF
j_call: TRBJ1-3; d_call: -; clone_size: many; v_call: TRBV7-8; cdr3_nt: TGTGCCAGCAGCTCTCGGGGGGACTCTGGAAACACCATATATTTT; cdr3_aa: CASSSRGDSGNTIYF
j_call: TRBJ2-7; d_call: -; clone_size: many; v_call: TRBV7-6; cdr3_nt: TGTGCCAGCAGCCCGGGAACGGCTCGCTACGAGCAGTACTTC; cdr3_aa: CASSPGTARYEQYF